Sequencing of this T cell receptor beta chain was carried out in a study of T cell clones after liver transplantation. Study background: Third-party-reactive TCRbeta sequences from pre-transplant mixed lymphocyte reactions served as antigen-independent comparators. Standard immunosuppression, with no induction, continued until 12-24 months after transplant.

The CDR3 covers 14 residues. Per germline, CDR1 LNHDA and CDR2 SQIVND (reference sequence). V dropped 6 bases and J dropped 0 bases, with 11 bases sitting between them. Study-level findings and limits: The donor-reactive repertoire was only partly measurable in a couple of subjects, lacking donor cells.

About this clone itself: Its antigen is unknown.

Produced via immunoSEQ multiplex PCR; TCRdb's table is partial and in-frame only. The sample shows more than 95,000 clones, 75% to 85% of them seen only once. This clonotype originated in a human donor who received a liver transplant. The sequencing here drew on CD4+ T cells from blood, taken before liver transplant. The V call is TRBV19, the J call TRBJ1-1, with a tentative D call TRBD1 (5 bases). CDR3 DNA: TGTGCCAGTAGGATGACAGCCATGAACACTGAAGCTTTCTTT. Its protein is CASRMTAMNTEAFF.